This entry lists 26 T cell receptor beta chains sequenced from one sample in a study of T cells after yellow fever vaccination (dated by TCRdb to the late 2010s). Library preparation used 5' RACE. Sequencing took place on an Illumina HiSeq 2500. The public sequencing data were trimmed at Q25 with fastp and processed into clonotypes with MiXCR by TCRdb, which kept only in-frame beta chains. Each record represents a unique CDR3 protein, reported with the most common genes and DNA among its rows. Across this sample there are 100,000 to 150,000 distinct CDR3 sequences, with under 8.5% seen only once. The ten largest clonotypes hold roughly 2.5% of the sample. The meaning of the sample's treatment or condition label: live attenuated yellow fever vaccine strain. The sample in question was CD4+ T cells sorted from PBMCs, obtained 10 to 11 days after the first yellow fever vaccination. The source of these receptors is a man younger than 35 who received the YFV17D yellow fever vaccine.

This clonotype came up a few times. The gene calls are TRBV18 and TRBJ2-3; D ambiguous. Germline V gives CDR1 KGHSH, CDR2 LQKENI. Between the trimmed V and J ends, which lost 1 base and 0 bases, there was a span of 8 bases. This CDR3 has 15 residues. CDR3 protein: CASSPQGASTDTQYF. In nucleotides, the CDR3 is TGTGCCAGCTCACCACAGGGTGCTAGCACAGATACGCAGTATTTT.

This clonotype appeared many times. The CDR3 sequence: CASSLEGLGQKEQFF. The CDR3 DNA reads as TGTGCCAGCAGCTTAGAGGGTTTGGGGCAGAAGGAGCAGTTCTTC. The chain joins TRBV7-9 to TRBJ2-1; TRBD1 is a possible D gene (5 bases). Trimming removed 1 base at V and 10 bases at J, with 17 bases between. Germline CDR1 and CDR2: SEHNR and FQNEAQ (reference sequence). The CDR3 has 15 amino acids.

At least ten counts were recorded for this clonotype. The CDR3 DNA follows: TGTGCCAGCACATATGACGCATACAATGAGCAGTTCTTC. Amino acid sequence: CASTYDAYNEQFF. This chain uses TRBV2 with TRBJ2-1, with D unclear. Trimming removed 7 bases from V and 4 bases from J, with 11 bases in between. Per the germline V gene, CDR1 is SNHLY and CDR2 is FYNNEI. The CDR3 runs 13 residues.

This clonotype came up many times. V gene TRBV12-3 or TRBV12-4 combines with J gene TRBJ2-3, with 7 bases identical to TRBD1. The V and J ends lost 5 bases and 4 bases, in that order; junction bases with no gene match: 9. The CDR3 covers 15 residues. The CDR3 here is CASSPPGGRADTQYF. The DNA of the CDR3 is TGTGCCAGCAGTCCCCCAGGGGGTAGGGCAGATACGCAGTATTTT.

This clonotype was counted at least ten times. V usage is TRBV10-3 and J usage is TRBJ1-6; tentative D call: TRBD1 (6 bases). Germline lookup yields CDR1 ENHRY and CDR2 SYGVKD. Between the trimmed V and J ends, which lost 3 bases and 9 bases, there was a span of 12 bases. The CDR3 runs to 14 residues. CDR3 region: CAISDSGGSSPLHF. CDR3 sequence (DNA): TGTGCCATCAGTGATTCCGGGGGCTCTTCACCCCTCCACTTT.

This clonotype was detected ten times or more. CDR3 nucleotide sequence: TGTGCCAGCAGCCCTAGACTAGCGGTGAACACCGGGGAGCTGTTTTTT. Amino acid sequence: CASSPRLAVNTGELFF. The genes are TRBV7-9 and TRBJ2-2, with 9 nucleotides matching TRBD2. Trimming at V came to 5 bases and at J to 1 base, leaving 5 bases not matched to a gene. From germline, CDR1 is SEHNR and CDR2 FQNEAQ (reference sequence). The CDR3 extends over 16 amino acids.

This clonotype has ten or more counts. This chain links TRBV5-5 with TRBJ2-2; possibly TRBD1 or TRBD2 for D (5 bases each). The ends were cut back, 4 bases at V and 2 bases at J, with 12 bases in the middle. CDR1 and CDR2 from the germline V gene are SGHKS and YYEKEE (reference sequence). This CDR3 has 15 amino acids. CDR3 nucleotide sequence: TGTGCCAGCAGCAGAGGGACGGCTAACACCGGGGAGCTGTTTTTT. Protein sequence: CASSRGTANTGELFF. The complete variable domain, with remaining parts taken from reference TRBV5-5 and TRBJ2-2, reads DAGVTQSPTHLIKTRGQQVTLRCSPISGHKSVSWYQQVLGQGPQFIFQYYEKEERGRGNFPDRFSARQFPNYSSELNVNALLLGDSALYLCASSRGTANTGELFFGEGSRLTVL.

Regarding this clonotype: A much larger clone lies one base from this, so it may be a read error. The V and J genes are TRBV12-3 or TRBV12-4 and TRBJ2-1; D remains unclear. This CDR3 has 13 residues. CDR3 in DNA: TGTGCCAGCAGTTTATTGGGCTACAATGGGCAGTTCTTC. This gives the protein CASSLLGYNGQFF.

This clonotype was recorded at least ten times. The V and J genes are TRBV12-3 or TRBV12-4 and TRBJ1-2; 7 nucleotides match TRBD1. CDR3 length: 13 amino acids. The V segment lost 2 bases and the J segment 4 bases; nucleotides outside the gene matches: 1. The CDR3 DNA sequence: TGTGCCAGCAGTTTACAGGGGGGCTATGGCTACACCTTC. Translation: CASSLQGGYGYTF.

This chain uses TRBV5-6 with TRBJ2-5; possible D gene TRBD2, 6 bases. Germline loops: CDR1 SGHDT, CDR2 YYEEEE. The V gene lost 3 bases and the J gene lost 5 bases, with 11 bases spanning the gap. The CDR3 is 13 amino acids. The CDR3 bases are TGTGCCAGCAGCTGGGGGGAATTGGAGACCCAGTACTTC. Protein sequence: CASSWGELETQYF.

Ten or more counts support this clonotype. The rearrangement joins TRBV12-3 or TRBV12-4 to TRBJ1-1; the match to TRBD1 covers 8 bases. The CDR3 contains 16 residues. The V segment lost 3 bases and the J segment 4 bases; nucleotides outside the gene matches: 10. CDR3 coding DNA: TGTGCCAGCAGTTTGCACCCTGGACAGGGAGGCACTGAAGCTTTCTTT. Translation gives CASSLHPGQGGTEAFF.

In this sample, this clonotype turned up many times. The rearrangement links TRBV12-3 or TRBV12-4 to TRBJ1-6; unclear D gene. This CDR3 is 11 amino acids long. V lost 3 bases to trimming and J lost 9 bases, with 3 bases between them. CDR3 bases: TGTGCCAGCAGTTTCGGTTCACCCCTCCACTTT. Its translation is CASSFGSPLHF.

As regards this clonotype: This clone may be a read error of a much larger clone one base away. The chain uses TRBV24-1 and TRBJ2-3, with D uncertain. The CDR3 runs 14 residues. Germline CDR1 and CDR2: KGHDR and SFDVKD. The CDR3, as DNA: TGTGACACCAGTGATTTTCGAGGAACAGATACGCAGTATTTT. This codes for CDTSDFRGTDTQYF.

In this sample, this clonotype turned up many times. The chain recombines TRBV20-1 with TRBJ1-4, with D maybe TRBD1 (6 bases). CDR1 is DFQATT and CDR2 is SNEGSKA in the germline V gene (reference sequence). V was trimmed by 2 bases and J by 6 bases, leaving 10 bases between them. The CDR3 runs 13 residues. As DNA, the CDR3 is TGCAGTGCTAGACAGGGGCAAGATGAAAAACTGTTTTTT. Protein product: CSARQGQDEKLFF.

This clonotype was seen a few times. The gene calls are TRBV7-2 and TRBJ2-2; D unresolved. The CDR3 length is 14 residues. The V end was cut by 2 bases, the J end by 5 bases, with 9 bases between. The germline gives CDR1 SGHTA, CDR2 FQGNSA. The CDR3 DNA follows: TGTGCCAGCAGCTTAAACCCCCGAACCGGGGAGCTGTTTTTT. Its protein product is CASSLNPRTGELFF.

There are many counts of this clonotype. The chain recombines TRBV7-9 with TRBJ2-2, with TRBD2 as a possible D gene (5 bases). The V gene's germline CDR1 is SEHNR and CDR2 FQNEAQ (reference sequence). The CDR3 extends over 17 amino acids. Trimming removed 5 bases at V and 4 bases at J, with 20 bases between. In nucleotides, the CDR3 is TGTGCCAGCAGCCCTAATTTCCGGGGATCCGGCACCGGGGAGCTGTTTTTT. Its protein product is CASSPNFRGSGTGELFF.

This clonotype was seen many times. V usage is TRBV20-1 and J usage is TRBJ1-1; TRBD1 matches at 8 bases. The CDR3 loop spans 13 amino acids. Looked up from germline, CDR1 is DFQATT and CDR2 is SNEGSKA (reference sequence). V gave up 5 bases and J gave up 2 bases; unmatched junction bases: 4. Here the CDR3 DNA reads TGCAGTGCTTCCCAGGGGGCAAACACTGAAGCTTTCTTT. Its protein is CSASQGANTEAFF.

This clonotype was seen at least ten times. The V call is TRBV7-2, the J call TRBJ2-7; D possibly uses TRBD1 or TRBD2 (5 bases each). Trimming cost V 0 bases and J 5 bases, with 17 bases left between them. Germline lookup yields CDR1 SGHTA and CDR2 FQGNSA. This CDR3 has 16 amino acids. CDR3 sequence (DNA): TGTGCCAGCAGCTTAGCGAAGTGGCAGGGAGCCGACGAGCAGTACTTC. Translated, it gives CASSLAKWQGADEQYF.

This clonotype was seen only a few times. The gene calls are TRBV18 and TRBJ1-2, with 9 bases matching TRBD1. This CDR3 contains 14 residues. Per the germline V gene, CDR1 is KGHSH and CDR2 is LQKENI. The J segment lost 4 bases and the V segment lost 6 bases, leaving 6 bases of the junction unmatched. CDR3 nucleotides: TGTGCCAGCTCTGGACAGGGGACTCCCTATGGCTACACCTTC. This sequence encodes CASSGQGTPYGYTF.

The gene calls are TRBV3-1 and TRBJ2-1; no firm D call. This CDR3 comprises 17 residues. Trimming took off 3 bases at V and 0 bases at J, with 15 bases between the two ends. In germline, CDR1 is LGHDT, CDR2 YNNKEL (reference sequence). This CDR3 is CASSQYLPTASYNEQFF. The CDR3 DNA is TGTGCCAGCAGCCAGTACCTCCCGACGGCCTCCTACAATGAGCAGTTCTTC.

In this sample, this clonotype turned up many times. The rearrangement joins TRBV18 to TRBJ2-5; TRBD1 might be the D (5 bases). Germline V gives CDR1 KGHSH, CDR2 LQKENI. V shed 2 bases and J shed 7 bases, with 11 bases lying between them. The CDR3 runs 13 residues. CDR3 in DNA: TGTGCCAGCTCACCATGGGTCAGGGCGACCCAGTACTTC. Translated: CASSPWVRATQYF.

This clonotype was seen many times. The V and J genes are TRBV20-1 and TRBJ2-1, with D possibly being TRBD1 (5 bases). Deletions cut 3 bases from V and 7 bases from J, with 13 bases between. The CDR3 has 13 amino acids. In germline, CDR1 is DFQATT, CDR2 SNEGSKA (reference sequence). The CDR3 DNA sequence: TGCAGTGCTAGGAGTGGGGCCGGGAATGAGCAGTTCTTC. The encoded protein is CSARSGAGNEQFF.

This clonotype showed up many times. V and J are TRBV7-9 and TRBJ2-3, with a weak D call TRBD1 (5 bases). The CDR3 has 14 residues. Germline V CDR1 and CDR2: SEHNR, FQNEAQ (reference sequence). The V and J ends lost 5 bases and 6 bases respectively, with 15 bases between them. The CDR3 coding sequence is TGTGCCAGCAGCCCTTCGTTTGGGGCGGATACGCAGTATTTT. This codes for CASSPSFGADTQYF.

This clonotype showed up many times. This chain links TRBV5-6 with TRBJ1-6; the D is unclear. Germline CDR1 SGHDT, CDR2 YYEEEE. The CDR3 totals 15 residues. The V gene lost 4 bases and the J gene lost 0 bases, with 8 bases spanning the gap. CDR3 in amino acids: CASSPRTSYNSPLHF. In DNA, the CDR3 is TGTGCCAGCAGCCCACGAACCTCCTATAATTCACCCCTCCACTTT. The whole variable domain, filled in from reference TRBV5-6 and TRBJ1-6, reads DAGVTQSPTHLIKTRGQQVTLRCSPKSGHDTVSWYQQALGQGPQFIFQYYEEEERQRGNFPDRFSGHQFPNYSSELNVNALLLGDSALYLCASSPRTSYNSPLHFGNGTRLTVT.

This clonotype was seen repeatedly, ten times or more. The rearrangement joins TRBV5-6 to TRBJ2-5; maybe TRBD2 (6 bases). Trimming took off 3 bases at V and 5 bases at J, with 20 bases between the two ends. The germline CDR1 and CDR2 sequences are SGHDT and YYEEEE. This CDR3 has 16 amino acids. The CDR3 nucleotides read TGTGCCAGCAGCTCAAGGAGCGGGCTTCTTCGGGAGACCCAGTACTTC. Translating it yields CASSSRSGLLRETQYF.

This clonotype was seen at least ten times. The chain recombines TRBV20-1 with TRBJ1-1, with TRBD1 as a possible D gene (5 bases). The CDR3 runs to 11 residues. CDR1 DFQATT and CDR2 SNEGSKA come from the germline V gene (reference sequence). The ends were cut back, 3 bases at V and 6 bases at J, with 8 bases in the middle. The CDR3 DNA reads TGCAGTGCTAGTTGGGGGTCTGAAGCTTTCTTT. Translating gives CSASWGSEAFF.